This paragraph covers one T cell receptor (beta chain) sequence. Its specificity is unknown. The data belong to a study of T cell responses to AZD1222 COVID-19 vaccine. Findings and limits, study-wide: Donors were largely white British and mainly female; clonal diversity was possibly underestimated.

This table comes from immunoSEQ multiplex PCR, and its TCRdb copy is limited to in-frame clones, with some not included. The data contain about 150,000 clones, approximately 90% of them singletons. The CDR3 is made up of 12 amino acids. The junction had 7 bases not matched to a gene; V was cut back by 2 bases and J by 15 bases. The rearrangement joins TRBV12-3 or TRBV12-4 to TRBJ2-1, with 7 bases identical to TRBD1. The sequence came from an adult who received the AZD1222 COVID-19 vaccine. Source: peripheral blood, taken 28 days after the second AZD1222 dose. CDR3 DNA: TGTGCCAGCAGTTTAAGGGACAGCGCCCTGTTCTTC. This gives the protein CASSLRDSALFF.